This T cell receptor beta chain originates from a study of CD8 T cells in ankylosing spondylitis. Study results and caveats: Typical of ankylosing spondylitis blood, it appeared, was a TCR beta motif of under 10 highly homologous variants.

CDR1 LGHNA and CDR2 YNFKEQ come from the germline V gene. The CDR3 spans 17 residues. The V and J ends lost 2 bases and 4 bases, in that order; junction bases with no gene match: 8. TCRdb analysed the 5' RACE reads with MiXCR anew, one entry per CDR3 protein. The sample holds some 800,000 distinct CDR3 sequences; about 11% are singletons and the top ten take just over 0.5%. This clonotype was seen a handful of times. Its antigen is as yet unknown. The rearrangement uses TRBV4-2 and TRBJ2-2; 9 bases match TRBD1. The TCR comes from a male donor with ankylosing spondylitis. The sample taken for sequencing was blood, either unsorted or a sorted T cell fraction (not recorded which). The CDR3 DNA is TGTGCCAGCAGCCAAAATCCGGGACAGGGTTCCACCGGGGAGCTGTTTTTT. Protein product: CASSQNPGQGSTGELFF.